This TCR beta chain was sequenced during a study of control samples from healthy donors and cancer patients. Clones were read by immunoSEQ multiplex PCR, and TCRdb kept only the in-frame ones, dropping some. The sample contains about 160,000 clones, around 96% of which appear only once. V gave up 1 base and J gave up 2 bases, with 7 bases separating them. CDR1 and CDR2 (germline): SGHRS, YFSETQ. CDR3 length: 13 residues. The V gene is TRBV5-1, the J gene TRBJ2-7; D is ambiguous. Material for sequencing was blood. The receptor was isolated from a woman aged 25 to 39 in good health. The CDR3 bases are TGCGCCAGCAGCTTGAGATCAGCCTACGAGCAGTACTTC. Translation gives CASSLRSAYEQYF.